This passage covers 5 T cell receptor beta chains from one sample sequenced in a study of cytotoxic CD8 clonotypes in ibrutinib-treated CLL. Profiled with immunoSEQ multiplex PCR; TCRdb holds only in-frame clones, not every one. This repertoire shows roughly 110,000 clones, approximately 58% found once; its top ten account for more than 35%. This sample comprised PBMCs, obtained after 24 months of ibrutinib treatment. These receptors were collected from a human donor with chronic lymphocytic leukemia.

Notes on this clone: In the same sample, other DNA sequences code for this CDR3. The V call is TRBV6-5, the J call TRBJ2-5; D is uncertain. The CDR3 is 13 amino acids. Germline assignment: CDR1 MNHEY and CDR2 SVGAGI. Trimming removed 2 bases at V and 5 bases at J, with 9 bases between. CDR3 sequence (DNA): TGTGCCAGCAGTTACAGGGTGAGGGAGACCCAGTACTTC. It specifies CASSYRVRETQYF.

The chain links TRBV30 to TRBJ1-5; the match to TRBD1 covers 8 bases. V gave up 5 bases and J gave up 3 bases; unmatched junction bases: 6. Germline lookup yields CDR1 GTSNPN and CDR2 SVGIG (reference sequence). The CDR3 is 14 amino acids. Here the CDR3 DNA reads TGTGCCTGGGCGCAGGGGGCTAACAATCAGCCCCAGCATTTT. It codes for CAWAQGANNQPQHF.

This clone was detected only a few times. The CDR3 DNA sequence: TGTGCCACCAGCAGAGATTTCACTCCTAATCAGCCCCAGCATTTT. Translated, it gives CATSRDFTPNQPQHF. V is TRBV15 and J is TRBJ1-5, with D unresolved. The V and J ends lost 0 bases and 4 bases respectively, with 10 bases between them. The CDR3 extends over 15 amino acids. The germline V gene encodes CDR1 LNHNV and CDR2 YYDKDF (reference sequence).

The rearrangement joins TRBV4-2 to TRBJ2-3; no reliable D call. Germline lookup yields CDR1 LGHNA and CDR2 YNFKEQ. The CDR3 extends over 13 amino acids. The V and J ends lost 0 bases and 8 bases respectively, with 9 bases between them. CDR3 protein: CASSQDSRATQYF. In nucleotides, the CDR3 is TGTGCCAGCAGCCAAGATAGTAGGGCTACGCAGTATTTT.

This clone showed up just a few times. This chain links TRBV10-1 with TRBJ1-1, with D unresolved. Germline CDR1 reads WNHNN; CDR2 reads SYGVQD (reference sequence). CDR3 length equals 13 residues. Trimming took 6 bases from V and 3 from J, leaving 11 bases between them. CDR3 amino acids: CASSPREDTEAFF. The CDR3 region has the DNA TGCGCCAGCAGCCCCAGAGAGGACACTGAAGCTTTCTTT.